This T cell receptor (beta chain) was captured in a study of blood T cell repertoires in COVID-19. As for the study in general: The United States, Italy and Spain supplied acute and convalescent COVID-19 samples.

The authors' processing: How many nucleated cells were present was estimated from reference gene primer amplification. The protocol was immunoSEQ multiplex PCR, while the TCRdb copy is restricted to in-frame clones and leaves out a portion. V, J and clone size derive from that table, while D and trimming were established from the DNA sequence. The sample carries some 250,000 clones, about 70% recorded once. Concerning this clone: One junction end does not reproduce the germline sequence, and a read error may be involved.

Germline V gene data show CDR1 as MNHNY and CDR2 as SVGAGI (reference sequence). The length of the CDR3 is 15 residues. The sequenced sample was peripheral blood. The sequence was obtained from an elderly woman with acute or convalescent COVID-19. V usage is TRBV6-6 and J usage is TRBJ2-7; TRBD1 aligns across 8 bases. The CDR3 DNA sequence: TGTGCCAGCAGCCCCCCCGGACAGGGCTCCATTCCGGGGTCCTTC. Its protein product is CASSPPGQGSIPGSF.